This TCR beta chain was recorded in a study of blood T cell repertoires in COVID-19. The overall study: Nucleic acid was either cDNA or gDNA, and it came from T cells, B-cell-depleted T cells, or PBMCs.

Grouping used clinical history reported by participants in a survey and questionnaire. Symptom resolution, clearance, or two negative PCRs marked the recovered donors of Cohort 3. In the study's own analysis: Amplifying reference gene primers gave estimates of nucleated cell counts. Method: immunoSEQ multiplex PCR; TCRdb's copy keeps in-frame clones and lacks some. The V and J calls and the clone size are those of that table, but D and trimming were determined from the DNA. The sample lists 300,000 or so clones; about 90% were seen once. This CDR3 spans 15 amino acids. The V and J ends lost 6 bases and 0 bases respectively, with 12 bases between them. Germline lookup yields CDR1 LGHDT and CDR2 YNNKEL (reference sequence).

Material for sequencing was PBMCs or T cells enriched from blood (not recorded which). The chain has TRBV3-1 (or the pseudogene TRBV3-2) and TRBJ2-1; the D gene is possibly TRBD2 (6 bases). This clonotype was obtained from a woman in her thirties who had recovered from COVID-19. For the CDR3, the DNA is TGTGCCAGCAGATCCGGGGGTGGCTCCTACAATGAGCAGTTCTTC. Translating it yields CASRSGGGSYNEQFF.